A single sample gave rise to the 6 T cell receptor beta chains below, sequenced in a study of blood T cell repertoires in COVID-19. Repertoires were generated with immunoSEQ multiplex PCR, while TCRdb's copy carries only in-frame clones and drops some. Of more than 250,000 clones in the sample, approximately 90% were seen once. Sequencing used PBMCs or T cells enriched from blood (not recorded which). Receptors were obtained from a woman between 40 and 55 years old with acute COVID-19.

This rearrangement joins TRBV9 to TRBJ1-3, with 7 bases lining up with TRBD1. The V and J ends lost 4 bases and 0 bases, in that order; junction bases with no gene match: 7. In germline, CDR1 is SGDLS, CDR2 YYNGEE. CDR3 length equals 16 residues. CDR3 coding DNA: TGTGCCAGCAGCCCATTGGACAGGAGCTCTGGAAACACCATATATTTT. Amino acids: CASSPLDRSSGNTIYF. Full variable domain (missing parts from reference TRBV9 and TRBJ1-3): DSGVTQTPKHLITATGQRVTLRCSPRSGDLSVYWYQQSLDQGLQFLIQYYNGEERAKGNILERFSAQQFPDLHSELNLSSLELGDSALYFCASSPLDRSSGNTIYFGEGSWLTVV.

The chain links TRBV5-1 to TRBJ1-1, with a tentative D call TRBD1 (6 bases). Trimming shortened V by 3 bases and J by 4 bases, and 13 bases separated the two germline ends. Germline lookup yields CDR1 SGHRS and CDR2 YFSETQ. The CDR3 loop spans 14 amino acids. CDR3 sequence reads: CASSSRRGGTEAFF. CDR3 nucleotide sequence: TGCGCCAGCAGCTCGAGACGAGGGGGCACTGAAGCTTTCTTT.

The gene calls are TRBV7-9 and TRBJ1-6, with D possibly TRBD1 on 6 matching bases. CDR3 length: 14 amino acids. CDR1 is SEHNR, CDR2 FQNEAQ, per germline (reference sequence). The V gene lost 5 bases and the J gene lost 9 bases, with 14 bases spanning the gap. As DNA, the CDR3 is TGTGCCAGCAGCGCGGGGGCTGGAGTTTCACCCCTCCACTTT. Encoded protein: CASSAGAGVSPLHF. Together with reference TRBV7-9 and TRBJ1-6, the CDR3 gives the full variable domain: DTGVSQNPRHKITKRGQNVTFRCDPISEHNRLYWYRQTLGQGPEFLTYFQNEAQLEKSRLLSDRFSAERPKGSFSTLEIQRTEQGDSAMYLCASSAGAGVSPLHFGNGTRLTVT.

The chain links TRBV6-5 to TRBJ1-4; 7 bases line up with TRBD1. This CDR3 is built from 15 residues. J gave up 1 base and V 6 bases, and 5 bases lay outside the gene matches. The V gene's germline CDR1 is MNHEY and CDR2 SVGAGI. Written as DNA, the CDR3 is TGTGCCAGCAGCAAAGACAGGGTAACTAATGAAAAACTGTTTTTT. Translated, it gives CASSKDRVTNEKLFF.

In regard to this clone: Other DNA sequences in this specimen translate into the identical CDR3. The chain links TRBV6-5 to TRBJ2-7, with 7 bases matching TRBD1. Germline values: CDR1 MNHEY, CDR2 SVGAGI. J was trimmed by 1 base and V by 8 bases; bases with no gene match: 8. The CDR3 has 14 residues. The CDR3 region has the DNA TGTGCCAGCTTCTCCGGGGACAGTTCCTACGAGCAGTACGTC. Translated, it gives CASFSGDSSYEQYV.

The J gene is TRBJ1-3, the V gene TRBV5-1; D might be TRBD1 (6 bases). The CDR3 contains 15 residues. Germline assignment: CDR1 SGHRS and CDR2 YFSETQ. Trimming shortened V by 0 bases and J by 4 bases, and 11 bases separated the two germline ends. CDR3 amino acids: CASSLELGAGNTIYF. The DNA for the CDR3 is TGCGCCAGCAGCTTGGAACTGGGGGCGGGAAACACCATATATTTT.